These 4 T cell receptor beta chains were sequenced from one sample in a study of PD-L1 blockade in urothelial cancer (dated by TCRdb to 2016 to 2017). The intended sense of this specimen's time point label: pretreatment peripheral blood. Library prep was done by the immunoSEQ multiplex PCR assay. In its TCRdb copy, this immuneACCESS table keeps in-frame sequences only and misses some clones. Where compared with another copy, unresolved V genes explain less than half of these, and the others have no known cause. Recorded for this sample are about 33,000 clones; about 87% of them occurred a single time. 15% to 19% of the sample is in the top ten clones. The sequencing here drew on PBMCs, taken around atezolizumab (anti-PD-L1) treatment. The receptors stem from a man in his 60s with urothelial cancer.

This sequence joins TRBV7-2 and TRBJ1-2; 9 bases are shared with TRBD1. The junction had 8 bases not matched to a gene; V was cut back by 5 bases and J by 7 bases. The CDR3 is 14 amino acids. Germline V gives CDR1 SGHTA, CDR2 FQGNSA. The CDR3 is CASSQTGTGTGYTF. In DNA form, the CDR3 reads TGTGCCAGCAGCCAAACCGGGACAGGGACTGGCTACACCTTC.

V gene TRBV10-3 combines with J gene TRBJ2-7; 8 bases map to TRBD1. Germline CDR1 and CDR2: ENHRY and SYGVKD. This CDR3 has 15 amino acids. V trimming: 1 base; J trimming: 5 bases; junction bases outside the gene matches: 7. CDR3 bases: TGTGCCATCAGTGAGTTACAGGGGGTCGTTGACGAGCAGTACTTC. Amino acids: CAISELQGVVDEQYF.

This clone was recorded once. The J gene is TRBJ1-3, the V gene TRBV7-6; D is unclear. Germline values: CDR1 SGHVS, CDR2 FNYEAQ. V lost 10 bases and J lost 0, with 13 bases in between. The length of the CDR3 is 14 residues. The CDR3, as DNA: TGTGCCACTGCCGCGGGTACCTCTGGAAACACCATATATTTT. Its translation is CATAAGTSGNTIYF.

The chain recombines TRBV5-1 with TRBJ2-1; D might be TRBD2 (5 bases). V was trimmed by 7 bases and J by 4 bases, leaving 9 bases between them. Per germline, CDR1 SGHRS and CDR2 YFSETQ. CDR3 length equals 12 residues. The CDR3 loop reads CASGRTYNEQFF. The CDR3 DNA follows: TGCGCCAGCGGGAGAACGTACAATGAGCAGTTCTTC.